Shown below are 11 T cell receptor beta chains from a single sample sequenced in a study of CD8 T cells in ankylosing spondylitis. TCRdb reanalysed the 5' RACE reads using MiXCR and keeps one entry per CDR3 protein. The sample carries some 130,000 distinct CDR3 sequences, 6% to 8.5% recorded once. The specimen was blood, either unsorted or a sorted T cell fraction (not recorded which). Source of these receptors: a female donor with ankylosing spondylitis or in good health (not recorded which).

This clonotype was recorded at least ten times. The V call is TRBV5-1, the J call TRBJ2-7; 13 bases are shared with TRBD2. This CDR3 comprises 16 residues. The V and J ends lost 4 bases and 6 bases, in that order; junction bases with no gene match: 10. Germline CDR1 reads SGHRS; CDR2 reads YFSETQ. This CDR3 reads CASSRDTSGGALEQYF. The CDR3 DNA is TGCGCCAGCAGCCGAGACACTAGCGGGGGGGCCCTCGAGCAGTACTTC.

This clonotype was observed many times. The rearrangement joins TRBV20-1 to TRBJ2-3; no firm D call. The CDR3 spans 13 residues. In germline, CDR1 is DFQATT, CDR2 SNEGSKA (reference sequence). V dropped 4 bases and J dropped 2 bases, with 10 bases sitting between them. The CDR3 DNA reads TGCAGTGCTATTAGGGAAAACACAGATACGCAGTATTTT. This translates into CSAIRENTDTQYF.

Many counts were recorded for this clonotype. The chain has TRBV12-3 or TRBV12-4 and TRBJ1-4; TRBD1 is a possible D gene (5 bases). Trimming took 1 base from V and 1 from J, leaving 7 bases between them. This CDR3 has 15 amino acids. CDR3 coding DNA: TGTGCCAGCAGTTTAGGTCAGGGAACTAATGAAAAACTGTTTTTT. Its protein product is CASSLGQGTNEKLFF.

In this sample, this clonotype turned up many times. V is TRBV6-1 and J is TRBJ1-1, with 8 bases aligning to TRBD1. Germline V gives CDR1 MNHNS, CDR2 SASEGT. Losses at the gene ends were 7 bases for V and 4 bases for J; bases not matched to a gene: 8. The CDR3 runs 14 residues. This CDR3 reads CASTRQGSGTEAFF. CDR3 bases: TGTGCCAGCACCAGACAGGGGAGTGGCACTGAAGCTTTCTTT.

This clonotype was counted at least ten times. The chain has TRBV12-3 or TRBV12-4 and TRBJ2-1; D might be TRBD1 or TRBD2, each matching 5 bases. CDR3 length: 13 residues. V lost 3 bases, J lost 5 bases, and 8 bases lay in between. The CDR3 region is CASSFRGDNEQFF. Written as DNA, the CDR3 is TGTGCCAGCAGTTTTAGGGGAGACAATGAGCAGTTCTTC.

This clonotype was picked up many times. The chain carries TRBV20-1 and TRBJ1-2, with D possibly being TRBD1 (5 bases). Germline V lookup: CDR1 DFQATT, CDR2 SNEGSKA (reference sequence). The CDR3 totals 13 residues. V lost 6 bases, J lost 8 bases, and 19 bases lay in between. CDR3 loop: CSAPGQGVRGYTF. The CDR3, as DNA: TGCAGTGCCCCAGGGCAGGGAGTACGAGGCTACACCTTC.

This clonotype was seen many times. The chain recombines TRBV9 with TRBJ1-4; TRBD1 matches at 9 bases. Germline V gives CDR1 SGDLS, CDR2 YYNGEE. The CDR3 extends over 17 amino acids. The V and J ends lost 0 bases and 2 bases, in that order; junction bases with no gene match: 5. The CDR3, as DNA: TGTGCCAGCAGCGTAGGGACAGGGGTGGCGACTAATGAAAAACTGTTTTTT. This translates into CASSVGTGVATNEKLFF.

At least ten counts were recorded for this clonotype. This rearrangement joins TRBV6-2 or TRBV6-3 to TRBJ1-5; TRBD1 might be the D (6 bases). The CDR3 length is 14 residues. Trimming stripped 6 bases from V and 2 bases from J, with 11 bases between. Germline V gene lookup returns CDR1 MNHEY and CDR2 SVGEGT. The CDR3, as DNA: TGTGCCAGCAGCACCACAGGGCGCAATCAGCCCCAGCATTTT. Encoded protein: CASSTTGRNQPQHF.

The table lists this clonotype with many counts. J is TRBJ2-2 and V is TRBV28; the match to TRBD2 covers 7 bases. This CDR3 contains 16 residues. Germline CDR1 and CDR2: MDHEN and SYDVKM. V dropped 2 bases and J dropped 4; count of bases not matched to a gene: 7. CDR3 nucleotides: TGTGCCAGCAGTTTACGCGGGGGAGGAGGCACCGGGGAGCTGTTTTTT. Translating gives CASSLRGGGGTGELFF.

In this sample, this clonotype turned up many times. The genes are TRBV9 and TRBJ2-2; 7 nucleotides agree with TRBD2. Germline lookup yields CDR1 SGDLS and CDR2 YYNGEE. The CDR3 loop spans 14 amino acids. Trimming removed 2 bases from V and 9 bases from J; junction bases left unmatched: 7. The DNA of the CDR3 is TGTGCCAGCAGCGTGGGAGGGCAGATGAGGGAGCTGTTTTTT. It translates to CASSVGGQMRELFF.

Notes on this clonotype: The CDR3 carries no conserved terminal phenylalanine or tryptophan, so it likely arises from a read error. The CDR3 region is CASSQDVAGGADTQYL. CDR3 nucleotides: TGCGCCAGCAGCCAAGATGTCGCGGGGGGGGCAGATACGCAGTATCTT. The chain combines TRBV4-3 with TRBJ2-3, with 9 bases fitting TRBD2. The CDR3 covers 16 residues. Germline V gives CDR1 LGHNA, CDR2 YSLEER. J was trimmed by 4 bases and V by 0 bases; bases with no gene match: 5.